Below, 16 T cell receptor beta chains from the same sample are listed, as sequenced in a study of beta chain features in type 1 diabetes. The whole isolated RNA underwent reverse transcription, so sequencing captured expressed TCRB transcripts. Sequencing was performed with immunoSEQ multiplex PCR; in TCRdb, only in-frame clones are kept and a portion is missing. The sample consists of 900,000 or so clones, roughly 17% of them appearing once. The sequenced material came from naive CD4+ T cells from blood. These TCRs come from a woman aged 18-35 years in good health.

The rearrangement uses TRBV19 and TRBJ2-1; D is unresolved. CDR1 LNHDA and CDR2 SQIVND come from the germline V gene (reference sequence). V lost 4 bases and J 3 bases, leaving 7 bases between the germline ends. The CDR3 loop spans 13 amino acids. The CDR3 DNA sequence: TGTGCCAGTAGTAGTGGCCTCTACAATGAGCAGTTCTTC. Translated, it gives CASSSGLYNEQFF.

This clone was recorded a few times. The chain employs TRBV7-2 and TRBJ1-2; weak D call: TRBD1 (5 bases). CDR1 and CDR2 from the germline V gene are SGHTA and FQGNSA. The length of the CDR3 is 15 residues. V lost 5 bases to trimming and J lost 13 bases, with 26 bases between them. The CDR3 sequence: CASSPTGLFRTISTF. The DNA of the CDR3 is TGTGCCAGCAGCCCGACGGGACTATTTCGGACTATTTCCACCTTC.

The chain is built from TRBV9 and TRBJ2-1, with 9 nucleotides matching TRBD2. Germline V gives CDR1 SGDLS, CDR2 YYNGEE. V lost 4 bases, J lost 2 bases, and 7 bases stayed unmatched. This CDR3 has 16 amino acids. The DNA for the CDR3 is TGTGCCAGCAGCTTCCTTAGCGGGAGCACCTACAATGAGCAGTTCTTC. Its translation: CASSFLSGSTYNEQFF.

This clone has more than one count but fewer than ten. An end of the junction does not agree with germline; a read error may underlie this. This chain joins TRBV29-1 and TRBJ1-1; tentative D call: TRBD1 (5 bases). The CDR3 length is 13 residues. CDR1 and CDR2 from the germline V gene are SQVTM and ANQGSEA. The CDR3 coding sequence is TGCAGCGTAGAAGGGGCAGGTCACCTAGAAGCTTTCTTT. Translated: CSVEGAGHLEAFF.

In this sample, this clone turned up a few times. The J gene is TRBJ1-1, the V gene TRBV7-2; tentative D call: TRBD1 (6 bases). Between the trimmed V and J ends, which lost 5 bases and 1 base, there was a span of 11 bases. The CDR3 length is 14 residues. Germline values: CDR1 SGHTA, CDR2 FQGNSA. CDR3 residues: CASSPRQENTEAFF. CDR3 DNA sequence: TGTGCCAGCAGCCCCCGACAGGAGAACACTGAAGCTTTCTTT.

This sequence joins TRBV5-4 and TRBJ2-5; 9 positions match TRBD2. The CDR3 sequence is 15 residues long. J was trimmed by 4 bases and V by 1 base; bases with no gene match: 5. The germline V gene has CDR1 SGHNT and CDR2 YYREEE (reference sequence). The CDR3 nucleotides are TGTGCCAGCAGCTTGTATGGTAGCGGGAGAGAGACCCAGTACTTC. Translation gives CASSLYGSGRETQYF.

This clone has more than one count but fewer than ten. The chain carries TRBV21-1 and TRBJ2-1; TRBD2, the D gene given by the table, was not confirmed from the DNA. TRBV21-1 is flagged as a pseudogene. This CDR3 is 16 amino acids long. The CDR3 sequence is CASSKVFSAYYNEQFF. In nucleotides, the CDR3 is TGTGCCAGCAGCAAAGTTTTTAGCGCCTATTACAATGAGCAGTTCTTC.

This clone was picked up a small number of times. V usage is TRBV7-2 and J usage is TRBJ2-1; no clear D. CDR1 and CDR2 (germline): SGHTA, FQGNSA. This CDR3 spans 13 amino acids. Trimming shortened V by 3 bases and J by 6 bases, and 9 bases separated the two germline ends. CDR3 amino acids: CASSFGRINEQFF. The CDR3 DNA reads TGTGCCAGCAGCTTTGGACGCATCAATGAGCAGTTCTTC. Drawing the rest from reference TRBV7-2 and TRBJ2-1, the complete variable domain is GAGVSQSPSNKVTEKGKDVELRCDPISGHTALYWYRQSLGQGLEFLIYFQGNSAPDKSGLPSDRFSAERTGGSVSTLTIQRTQQEDSAVYLCASSFGRINEQFFGPGTRLTVL.

Only a few counts were recorded for this clone. J is TRBJ1-3 and V is TRBV7-2; maybe TRBD1 (6 bases). The V and J ends lost 5 bases and 4 bases respectively, with 15 bases between them. From germline, CDR1 is SGHTA and CDR2 FQGNSA. The CDR3 extends over 15 amino acids. CDR3 residues: CASSRDDRLGNTIYF. CDR3 bases: TGTGCCAGCAGCAGAGACGACAGGCTAGGAAACACCATATATTTT.

There are a few counts of this clone. This chain uses TRBV28 with TRBJ2-7, with D maybe TRBD1 (6 bases). The germline V gene encodes CDR1 MDHEN and CDR2 SYDVKM. Trimming stripped 2 bases from V and 2 bases from J, with 10 bases between. The CDR3 extends over 14 amino acids. DNA for the CDR3: TGTGCCAGCAGTTTACCAGGGGACCCCTACGAGCAGTACTTC. Its protein is CASSLPGDPYEQYF.

This clone has more than one count but fewer than ten. This chain joins TRBV21-1 and TRBJ2-7; the table names TRBD1, a call not compared with the DNA. TRBV21-1 counts as a pseudogene. This CDR3 region has 14 residues. This CDR3 reads CASSKWQGTYEQYF. CDR3 in DNA: TGTGCCAGCAGCAAGTGGCAGGGAACCTACGAGCAGTACTTC.

This clone was seen a handful of times. This chain joins TRBV19 and TRBJ2-4, with 7 bases that match TRBD1. After removal of 6 bases from V and 0 bases from J, the junction contained 2 bases not matched to a gene. CDR3 length: 14 residues. Per germline, CDR1 LNHDA and CDR2 SQIVND (reference sequence). The CDR3 DNA is TGTGCCAGTAGCACAGGGGTAGCCAAAAACATTCAGTACTTC. Amino acid sequence: CASSTGVAKNIQYF.

This rearrangement joins TRBV21-1 to TRBJ2-1. TRBV21-1 is a pseudogene segment. The CDR3 spans 11 residues. CDR3 coding DNA: TGTGCCAGCAGGCAGAGAAGGACCCAGTTCTTC. Translating gives CASRQRRTQFF.

This sequence joins TRBV4-2 and TRBJ2-7; TRBD2 matches 10 bases. Germline-derived CDR1 and CDR2 are LGHNA and YNFKEQ. V dropped 2 bases and J dropped 7; count of bases not matched to a gene: 11. CDR3 length: 16 residues. The CDR3 protein is CASSQRSGRAYGEQYF. In DNA, the CDR3 is TGTGCCAGCAGCCAACGGAGCGGGAGGGCCTACGGGGAGCAGTACTTC.

Only a few counts were recorded for this clone. The chain carries TRBV7-3 and TRBJ2-5, with D perhaps matching TRBD2 (5 bases). CDR1 SGHTA and CDR2 FQGTGA come from the germline V gene. The V gene lost 4 bases and the J gene lost 4 bases, with 16 bases spanning the gap. The CDR3 covers 15 residues. The DNA of the CDR3 is TGTGCCAGCAGCTCACCCACGTCTCGGGGAGAGACCCAGTACTTC. Its protein product is CASSSPTSRGETQYF.

The chain couples TRBV19 to TRBJ2-5, with TRBD1 matching over 9 bases. The V segment lost 4 bases and the J segment 1 base; nucleotides outside the gene matches: 7. The CDR3 loop spans 16 amino acids. CDR1 LNHDA and CDR2 SQIVND come from the germline V gene (reference sequence). In DNA form, the CDR3 reads TGTGCCAGTAGTACAAGATCACAGGGGGCCCAAGAGACCCAGTACTTC. It encodes CASSTRSQGAQETQYF.